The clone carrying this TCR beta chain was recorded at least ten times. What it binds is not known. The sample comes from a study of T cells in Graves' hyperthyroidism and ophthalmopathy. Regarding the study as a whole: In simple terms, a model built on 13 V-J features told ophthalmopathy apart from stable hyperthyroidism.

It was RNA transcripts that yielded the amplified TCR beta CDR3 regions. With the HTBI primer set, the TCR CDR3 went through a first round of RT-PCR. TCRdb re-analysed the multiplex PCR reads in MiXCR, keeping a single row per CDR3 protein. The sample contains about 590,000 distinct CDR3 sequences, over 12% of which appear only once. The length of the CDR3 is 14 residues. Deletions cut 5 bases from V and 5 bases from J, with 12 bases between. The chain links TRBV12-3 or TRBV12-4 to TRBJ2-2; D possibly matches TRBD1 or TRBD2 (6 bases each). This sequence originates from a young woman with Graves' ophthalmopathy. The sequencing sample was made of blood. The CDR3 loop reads CASSPRGGTGELFF. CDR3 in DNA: TGTGCCAGCAGTCCTCGAGGGGGGACCGGGGAGCTGTTTTTT.